This note documents a single TCR beta chain sequence. The antigen this receptor binds is unknown. Qualities for individual bases were not recorded, and no much larger clone is one base off. These data belong to a study of blood T cells in healthy people across ages (dated by TCRdb to about 2015). For the wider study: In model experiments, template switching captured roughly one uniquely barcoded TCR beta cDNA molecule for every two T cells. Age-related changes in TCR beta repertoire diversity were measured in the study by deep sequencing normalized with unique cDNA molecular identifiers. The donors were split into four age groups: young (average around 15 years), middle-aged (39), aged (over 55) and long-lived (about 82). Two additional independent replicas of 1 million unique cDNA reads from the same blood draw were analyzed for two donors (one aged 18 to 30 and one aged 80 or older).

Results and caveats for the whole study, not just this receptor: Estimates of total diversity based on one million sequenced T cells were regarded as lower bounds and as underestimates. Compared with the aged group, the long-lived group had more naive CD4+ T cells, fewer expanded clones and increased TCR diversity, a pattern suggesting age selection. A strong correlation was found between observed TCR beta diversity and the percentage of naive T cells measured by flow cytometry. Since profiling was done on bulk unsorted PBMCs, naive and antigen-experienced compartments could not be conclusively compared. As age increased, observed TCR beta diversity per million T cells dropped in a roughly linear way, and a significant reduction was already evident by age around 41. The CMV infection status of donors was not known, potentially confounding age-related changes in expanded clonotypes.

Receptors were amplified or captured by 5' RACE. The instrument given in TCRdb is Illumina HiSeq 2500. A second roughly 6 to 12 cycle PCR used a sample-barcoded 5' primer and a J-beta primer mix. Each TCR beta cDNA molecule received a unique molecular identifier from a template-switch 5' adaptor carrying 12 random nucleotides. At least 2.5 million CDR3-containing paired-end reads were obtained from each sample. All of the RNA was converted into first-strand cDNA using the Mint cDNA synthesis kit, with a TRBC-specific oligonucleotide serving as the primer. Following uracil-DNA glycosylase treatment, a first 18-cycle PCR with universal primers M1SS and BC2_uni_R was performed on all cDNA. The authors processed their data as follows. Normalization of each sample was performed by random selection of 1 million high-quality reads, each carrying a distinct molecular identifier. Reads with shared molecular identifiers were discarded instead of being binned into consensus sequences. MiTCR, run with a Q25 quality threshold and the strictest error-elimination algorithm, handled CDR3 identification, clonotype clustering and error correction. A nonparametric unseen species model using Euler transformation provided a lower-bound estimate of total TCR beta diversity. Through fastp at Q25 and MiXCR, TCRdb rebuilt clones from the public reads, retaining in-frame beta chains. A single entry per CDR3 protein holds the most common genes and DNA from its merged rows. None of the V and J calls come from the authors' own analysis; TCRdb made them. For this sample there are 750,000 to 1,000,000 distinct CDR3 sequences; 25% to 30% appear just once. The top ten hold roughly 10% of the sample.

Donors were 39 systemically healthy Caucasian individuals from Russia aged roughly 6 to 90 years. Roughly 9.5 milliliters of peripheral blood were drawn from each donor into EDTA-treated Vacutainer tubes. Ficoll-Paque density-gradient centrifugation was used to isolate PBMCs, with at least 7 million obtained per sample. Total RNA was extracted from PBMCs with Trizol reagent, with at least 6 micrograms obtained per sample. For every donor, an aliquot of PBMCs went through flow cytometry to measure the percentages of naive CD45RAhigh/CD27high T cells. Trimming at the junction amounts to 0 bases on V and 2 bases on J, and the germline ends lie 15 bases apart. The CDR3 holds 17 amino acids from the cysteine to the phenylalanine. Just the 51-base CDR3 DNA is kept, in frame starting at base 1. Reading the germline V gene (reference sequence) gives CDR1 SEHNR and CDR2 FQNEAQ. The data were also submitted as part of a second study, on T cells of mothers and their children. The second source states: Nine systemically healthy Caucasian individuals served as donors, namely three mothers together with their six children. cDNA synthesis consumed the entire amount of extracted RNA, loaded at 1.5 ug RNA in each 15 ul reaction. In the second PCR, sample barcodes and 2-4 random nucleotides were introduced via the M1S primer. More than 9 million TCR beta CDR3 reads were obtained from each mother, and several million reads were obtained from each child. Thymic selection similarly shapes TCR recombination output in related and unrelated pairs, with minor effect from inherited differences. Normalized repertoire overlap was always slightly but never significantly higher in related than unrelated mother-child pairs. With a sensitivity of approximately 100 clones per million clonotypes, no persistent microchimeric T cell clones were detected. In the study, deep NGS was used to compare the TCR beta repertoires of mothers and children, and features distinguishing related mother-child pairs from unrelated individuals were sought. The mean age was roughly 40 +/- 4 years for the mothers and roughly 10 +/- 4 years for the children. Libraries were sequenced on Illumina HiSeq 2000 with 100+100 nt paired-end reads after adapter ligation with NEBNext reagents. Mother and child libraries were prepared a month apart and sequenced in separate runs to prevent cross-contamination. For each donor, somewhere between roughly 500,000 and 2,300,000 distinct TCR beta clonotypes were identified. Naive TCR beta clonotypes were estimated from low-frequency clonotypes matched to each donor's FACS-determined naive share, without sorting.

The sequence links TRBV7-9 to TRBJ2-3, with TRBD1 as a weak D call on 5 bases. The TCR sequence derives from a middle-aged woman in good health. Source material: blood. The DNA sequence is given as TGTGCCAGCAGCTTAGCCGACAGCGCCTCCTTCACAGATACGCAGTATTTT. Its amino acids are CASSLADSASFTDTQYF.